These 30 T cell receptor beta chains originate from one sample sequenced in a study of human T cells and chemical hapten exposure. Time point defined: pre-sensitization, week 0. As for treatment: therapeutic diphenylcyclopropenone sensitization with weekly scalp DPC. Each CDR3 protein is one row after TCRdb ran MiXCR on the RACE reads. The table shows more than 300,000 distinct CDR3 sequences, with 4.5% to 6% occurring only once. The sequencing used whole blood, collected in connection with sensitization to the hapten diphenylcyclopropenone (DPC). The receptors come from a woman aged 45-60 years with alopecia areata. Some clones in this sample may be carry-over from other donors' samples.

This clonotype was observed a handful of times. This chain connects TRBV7-2 to TRBJ2-4, with no clear D. In germline, CDR1 is SGHTA, CDR2 FQGNSA. This CDR3 comprises 12 residues. Trimming removed 1 base from V and 6 bases from J, with 4 bases in between. CDR3 DNA sequence: TGTGCCAGCAGCTTAGGTCGAAACATTCAGTACTTC. This gives the protein CASSLGRNIQYF.

This rearrangement joins TRBV6-6 to TRBJ1-6, with 11 bases lining up with TRBD1. This CDR3 spans 17 amino acids. Looked up from germline, CDR1 is MNHNY and CDR2 is SVGAGI (reference sequence). V gave up 4 bases and J gave up 7 bases; unmatched junction bases: 9. In DNA form, the CDR3 reads TGTGCCAGCAGTTCCGGGACAGGGGGTTCTAGAAATTCACCCCTCCACTTT. Protein sequence: CASSSGTGGSRNSPLHF.

This clonotype was counted many times. The rearrangement joins TRBV28 to TRBJ1-4; D is unclear. This CDR3 comprises 12 residues. The germline V gene encodes CDR1 MDHEN and CDR2 SYDVKM. Between the trimmed V and J ends, which lost 6 bases and 5 bases, there was a span of 7 bases. The CDR3 region is CASRTPNEKLFF. Here the CDR3 DNA reads TGTGCCAGCAGGACACCAAATGAAAAACTGTTTTTT.

The chain combines TRBV12-3 or TRBV12-4 with TRBJ2-5, with no clear D. This CDR3 is 12 amino acids long. V gave up 6 bases and J gave up 5 bases, with 10 bases separating them. CDR3 coding DNA: TGTGCCAGCAGCTCAGAGTCGGAGACCCAGTACTTC. It encodes CASSSESETQYF.

This clonotype occurred many times. The chain recombines TRBV3-1 with TRBJ1-6; 7 bases fit TRBD1. Germline assignment: CDR1 LGHDT and CDR2 YNNKEL (reference sequence). Germline trimming cut 5 bases from V and 2 bases from J; bases unmatched to any gene: 6. The CDR3 runs 16 residues. The CDR3 reads CASSGQGVAYNSPLHF. The CDR3 DNA reads TGTGCCAGCAGCGGGCAGGGGGTCGCCTATAATTCACCCCTCCACTTT. The full variable domain, completed using reference TRBV3-1 and TRBJ1-6, is DTAVSQTPKYLVTQMGNDKSIKCEQNLGHDTMYWYKQDSKKFLKIMFSYNNKELIINETVPNRFSPKSPDKAHLNLHINSLELGDSAVYFCASSGQGVAYNSPLHFGNGTRLTVT.

This clonotype has just a few counts. This chain connects TRBV28 to TRBJ1-1; no firm D call. This CDR3 has 13 amino acids. The V gene's germline CDR1 is MDHEN and CDR2 SYDVKM. The V and J ends lost 7 bases and 0 bases respectively, with 9 bases between them. As DNA, the CDR3 is TGTGCCAGCAATGGTGGGATGAACACTGAAGCTTTCTTT. Encoded protein: CASNGGMNTEAFF. The variable domain in full, with the rest retrieved from reference TRBV28 and TRBJ1-1, is DVKVTQSSRYLVKRTGEKVFLECVQDMDHENMFWYRQDPGLGLRLIYFSYDVKMKEKGDIPEGYSVSREKKERFSLILESASTNQTSMYLCASNGGMNTEAFFGQGTRLTVV.

There are many counts of this clonotype. The rearrangement joins TRBV6-5 to TRBJ2-1; 7 positions agree with TRBD2. Germline CDR1 is MNHEY and CDR2 is SVGAGI. CDR3 length: 14 amino acids. Trimming took 6 bases from V and 6 from J; bases not matched to a gene: 8. The DNA for the CDR3 is TGTGCCAGCAGCCCACTGGGAGGGATCAATGAGCAGTTCTTC. Translated, it gives CASSPLGGINEQFF.

This clonotype was observed a handful of times. This chain joins TRBV29-1 and TRBJ2-7; D possibly corresponds to TRBD1 (6 bases). Germline-derived CDR1 and CDR2 are SQVTM and ANQGSEA. V was trimmed by 7 bases and J by 4 bases, leaving 23 bases between them. The CDR3 spans 15 residues. The CDR3 sequence is CSAEVPDREFYEQYF. CDR3 nucleotides: TGCAGCGCTGAGGTCCCGGACAGAGAGTTTTACGAGCAGTACTTC.

This clonotype was seen a handful of times. The genes are TRBV2 and TRBJ1-5; 8 bases line up with TRBD1. The CDR3 runs to 13 residues. Looked up from germline, CDR1 is SNHLY and CDR2 is FYNNEI. With V trimmed by 7 bases and J by 3 bases, 2 bases remained unmatched. CDR3 sequence (DNA): TGTGCCAGCAACCAGGGGGCCAATCAGCCCCAGCATTTT. Its protein product is CASNQGANQPQHF. Supplemented by reference TRBV2 and TRBJ1-5, the full variable domain reads EPEVTQTPSHQVTQMGQEVILRCVPISNHLYFYWYRQILGQKVEFLVSFYNNEISEKSEIFDDQFSVERPDGSNFTLKIRSTKLEDSAMYFCASNQGANQPQHFGDGTRLSIL.

The chain employs TRBV20-1 and TRBJ2-5; no reliable D call. In germline, CDR1 is DFQATT, CDR2 SNEGSKA (reference sequence). This CDR3 has 12 amino acids. V dropped 6 bases and J dropped 5 bases, with 13 bases sitting between them. As DNA, the CDR3 is TGCAGTGCCCAGGACCCGCGGGAGACCCAGTACTTC. Translated, it gives CSAQDPRETQYF.

This clonotype was recorded many times. V is TRBV2 and J is TRBJ1-1; no clear D. The germline V gene encodes CDR1 SNHLY and CDR2 FYNNEI. The CDR3 loop spans 13 amino acids. V gave up 2 bases and J gave up 1 base, with 5 bases separating them. Here the CDR3 reads CASSELENTEAFF. Written as DNA, the CDR3 is TGTGCCAGCAGTGAACTGGAGAACACTGAAGCTTTCTTT.

This clonotype was observed once. The chain couples TRBV4-3 to TRBJ1-1, with D possibly TRBD1 on 5 matching bases. Germline-derived CDR1 and CDR2 are LGHNA and YSLEER. The CDR3 runs to 16 residues. Trimming took off 3 bases at V and 0 bases at J, with 14 bases between the two ends. The DNA for the CDR3 is TGCGCCAGCAGCCATGATTTTGACAGTATGAACACTGAAGCTTTCTTT. Translation: CASSHDFDSMNTEAFF.

At least ten counts were recorded for this clonotype. The J gene is TRBJ1-1, the V gene TRBV6-2 or TRBV6-3; no clear D. The CDR3 sequence is 15 residues long. Germline V gives CDR1 MNHEY, CDR2 SVGEGT. Trimming removed 2 bases from V and 4 bases from J, with 14 bases in between. The CDR3 loop is CASSYAQDLGTEAFF. CDR3 sequence (DNA): TGTGCCAGCAGTTACGCGCAGGATTTGGGCACTGAAGCTTTCTTT.

The genes are TRBV27 and TRBJ2-5; tentatively, D is TRBD1 (5 bases). This CDR3 region has 14 residues. The V gene lost 2 bases and the J gene lost 3 bases, with 10 bases spanning the gap. Germline V gene sequence: CDR1 MNHEY, CDR2 SMNVEV (reference sequence). In DNA form, the CDR3 reads TGTGCCAGCAGTTTACAGGGTGCAGAAGAGACCCAGTACTTC. It is translated as CASSLQGAEETQYF.

This clonotype has just a few counts. This chain uses TRBV12-3 or TRBV12-4 with TRBJ1-5; D unclear. This CDR3 region has 13 residues. The V gene lost 7 bases and the J gene lost 6 bases, with 13 bases spanning the gap. Here the CDR3 DNA reads TGTGCCAGCACCACGACGGGAGGTCAGCCCCAGCATTTT. It is translated as CASTTTGGQPQHF.

This chain connects TRBV9 to TRBJ2-1; tentative D call: TRBD2 (5 bases). This CDR3 region has 14 residues. Trimming shortened V by 0 bases and J by 7 bases, and 11 bases separated the two germline ends. Germline CDR1 and CDR2: SGDLS and YYNGEE. CDR3 DNA: TGTGCCAGCAGCGTAGCTTCAACGGGGAATGAGCAGTTCTTC. Translating gives CASSVASTGNEQFF. Looking up the rest from reference TRBV9 and TRBJ2-1 gives the full variable domain: DSGVTQTPKHLITATGQRVTLRCSPRSGDLSVYWYQQSLDQGLQFLIQYYNGEERAKGNILERFSAQQFPDLHSELNLSSLELGDSALYFCASSVASTGNEQFFGPGTRLTVL.

The rearrangement joins TRBV6-6 to TRBJ1-5; TRBD1 might be the D (5 bases). Trimming shortened V by 6 bases and J by 2 bases, and 14 bases separated the two germline ends. Germline V lookup: CDR1 MNHNY, CDR2 SVGAGI (reference sequence). The CDR3 runs to 15 residues. The CDR3 reads CASRGDGGGNQPQHF. The CDR3 nucleotides read TGTGCCAGCAGAGGGGACGGCGGTGGCAATCAGCCCCAGCATTTT.

This clonotype showed up many times. The V call is TRBV12-3 or TRBV12-4, the J call TRBJ2-1; 14 nucleotides match TRBD2. This CDR3 is built from 17 residues. V shed 7 bases, J shed 6 bases, and the junction held 11 bases outside the gene matches. The CDR3 region is CASNPGLAGVRGNEQFF. The CDR3 region has the DNA TGTGCCAGCAACCCGGGACTAGCGGGAGTTAGAGGCAATGAGCAGTTCTTC.

CDR3 loop: CASSLAPRSGFLQPQHF. For the CDR3, the DNA is TGTGCCAGCAGCTTAGCCCCAAGATCAGGGTTCCTTCAGCCCCAGCATTTT. The rearrangement uses TRBV11-3 and TRBJ1-5, with D perhaps matching TRBD1 (5 bases). This CDR3 spans 17 amino acids. Germline V gives CDR1 SGHNT, CDR2 YENEEA. V was cut by 1 base and J by 6 bases, with 19 bases left in between.

This clonotype showed up just a few times. The rearrangement uses TRBV27 and TRBJ1-2; D is undetermined. The CDR3 is made up of 16 amino acids. Trimming cost V 5 bases and J 0 bases, with 16 bases left between them. Germline CDR1 MNHEY, CDR2 SMNVEV (reference sequence). CDR3 in DNA: TGTGCCAGCAGTCTCACCCCCGCAGTAGCTAACTATGGCTACACCTTC. Translation gives CASSLTPAVANYGYTF.

The V and J genes are TRBV6-6 and TRBJ2-3; D call uncertain. V lost 8 bases and J 6 bases, leaving 9 bases between the germline ends. The CDR3 totals 11 residues. Germline CDR1 reads MNHNY; CDR2 reads SVGAGI (reference sequence). The CDR3 DNA follows: TGTGCCAGCCGGACGGCTGATACGCAGTATTTT. It translates to CASRTADTQYF.

At least ten counts were recorded for this clonotype. The chain carries TRBV7-9 and TRBJ1-1, with 7 positions matching TRBD1. V lost 3 bases to trimming and J lost 0 bases; unmatched junction nucleotides: 10. The CDR3 spans 17 residues. Germline V gene data show CDR1 as SEHNR and CDR2 as FQNEAQ (reference sequence). The CDR3 is CASSFPQTGTVNTEAFF. Written as DNA, the CDR3 is TGTGCCAGCAGCTTCCCCCAGACAGGGACCGTGAACACTGAAGCTTTCTTT.

This clonotype was found many times. The chain carries TRBV12-3 or TRBV12-4 and TRBJ2-1; D possibly corresponds to TRBD2 (6 bases). The CDR3 consists of 14 residues. V was cut by 2 bases and J by 9 bases, with 14 bases left in between. The CDR3 DNA is TGTGCCAGCAGTTTATCTGGCGGGATGGGTGAGCAGTTCTTC. Its translation: CASSLSGGMGEQFF.

This clonotype was observed many times. The V gene is TRBV5-6, the J gene TRBJ2-5; 8 bases are a match to TRBD2. The germline V gene has CDR1 SGHDT and CDR2 YYEEEE. Trimming at V came to 0 bases and at J to 4 bases, leaving 5 bases not matched to a gene. The CDR3 runs to 15 residues. CDR3 sequence (DNA): TGTGCCAGCAGCTTGGTTGCGGGAGGAGCAGAGACCCAGTACTTC. This translates into CASSLVAGGAETQYF.

This clonotype showed up many times. The V gene is TRBV7-2, the J gene TRBJ2-5; possibly TRBD2 for D (6 bases). The germline gives CDR1 SGHTA, CDR2 FQGNSA. The CDR3 loop spans 13 amino acids. V lost 6 bases, J lost 5 bases, and 13 bases lay in between. CDR3 sequence (DNA): TGTGCCAGCAGTTCCGGGACTGGGGAGACCCAGTACTTC. It codes for CASSSGTGETQYF.

V is TRBV7-9 and J is TRBJ1-2; TRBD1 matches at 8 bases. The V gene's germline CDR1 is SEHNR and CDR2 FQNEAQ (reference sequence). This CDR3 comprises 14 residues. V gave up 5 bases and J gave up 7 bases; unmatched junction bases: 9. The CDR3 coding sequence is TGTGCCAGCAGCACCACCTGGACAGGGACTGGCTACACCTTC. It translates to CASSTTWTGTGYTF.

This clonotype was observed a few times. The gene calls are TRBV11-2 and TRBJ2-7; D not resolved. CDR3 length: 14 residues. Germline V CDR1 and CDR2: SGHAT, FQNNGV. With 0 bases removed from V and 9 bases from J, the gap between germline ends came to 15 bases. CDR3 sequence (DNA): TGTGCCAGCAGCTTAGATCTGGGTATCTTCGGGCAGTACTTC. This gives the protein CASSLDLGIFGQYF.

The chain employs TRBV7-3 and TRBJ1-1; the D is unclear. Deletions cut 5 bases from V and 1 base from J, with 14 bases between. The CDR3 totals 15 residues. The germline V gene has CDR1 SGHTA and CDR2 FQGTGA. CDR3 in amino acids: CASSITGFKNTEAFF. CDR3 nucleotide sequence: TGTGCCAGCAGCATTACCGGGTTTAAGAACACTGAAGCTTTCTTT.

This clonotype appeared many times. The chain recombines TRBV10-3 with TRBJ2-1; D may be TRBD1 (5 bases). The V and J ends lost 2 bases and 9 bases respectively, with 14 bases between them. Germline lookup yields CDR1 ENHRY and CDR2 SYGVKD. The CDR3 contains 14 residues. In DNA, the CDR3 is TGTGCCATCAGTGAGGGGCCTAGGGGCAGTGAGCAGTTCTTC. Protein product: CAISEGPRGSEQFF.

This clonotype has a count of ten or more. The CDR3 nucleotides read TGTGCCAGCAATCGATGGGGGGCCGGGGAGCTGTTTTTT. This sequence encodes CASNRWGAGELFF. This chain links TRBV5-4 with TRBJ2-2, with D maybe TRBD2 (6 bases). The CDR3 runs to 13 residues. The germline V and J ends were trimmed by 6 bases and 6 bases, with 12 bases remaining between them. Germline V gives CDR1 SGHNT, CDR2 YYREEE (reference sequence).